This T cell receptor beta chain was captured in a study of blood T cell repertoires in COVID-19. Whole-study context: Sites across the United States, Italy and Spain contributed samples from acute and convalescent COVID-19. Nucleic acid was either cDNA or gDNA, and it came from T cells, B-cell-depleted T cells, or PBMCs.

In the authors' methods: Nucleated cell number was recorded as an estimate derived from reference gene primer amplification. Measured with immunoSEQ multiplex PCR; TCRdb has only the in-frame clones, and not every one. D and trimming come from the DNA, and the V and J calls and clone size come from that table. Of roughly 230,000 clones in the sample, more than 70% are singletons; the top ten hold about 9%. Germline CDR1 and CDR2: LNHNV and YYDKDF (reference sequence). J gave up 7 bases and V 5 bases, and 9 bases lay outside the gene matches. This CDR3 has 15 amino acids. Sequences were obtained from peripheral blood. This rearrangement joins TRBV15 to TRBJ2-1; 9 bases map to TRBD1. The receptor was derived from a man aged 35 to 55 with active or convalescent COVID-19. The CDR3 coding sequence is TGTGCCACCAGCTCTGAGGACAGGGGTTGGAATGAGCAGTTCTTC. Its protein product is CATSSEDRGWNEQFF.